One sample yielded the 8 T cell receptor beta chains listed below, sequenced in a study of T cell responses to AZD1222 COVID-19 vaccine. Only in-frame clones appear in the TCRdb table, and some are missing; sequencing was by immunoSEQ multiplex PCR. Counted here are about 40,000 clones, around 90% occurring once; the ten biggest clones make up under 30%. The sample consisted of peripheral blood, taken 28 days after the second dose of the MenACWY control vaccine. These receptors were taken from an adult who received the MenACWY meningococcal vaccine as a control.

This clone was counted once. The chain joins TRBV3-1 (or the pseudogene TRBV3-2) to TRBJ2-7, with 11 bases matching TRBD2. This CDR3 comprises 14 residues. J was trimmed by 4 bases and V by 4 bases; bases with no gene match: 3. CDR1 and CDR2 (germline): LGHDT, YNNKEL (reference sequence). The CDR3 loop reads CASSRWTSGYEQYF. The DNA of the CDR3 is TGTGCCAGCAGCCGGTGGACTAGCGGGTACGAGCAGTACTTC.

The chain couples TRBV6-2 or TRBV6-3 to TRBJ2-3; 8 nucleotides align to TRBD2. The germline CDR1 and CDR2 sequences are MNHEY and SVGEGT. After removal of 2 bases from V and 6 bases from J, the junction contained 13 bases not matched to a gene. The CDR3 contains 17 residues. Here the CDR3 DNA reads TGTGCCAGCAGTTACGCCTACCAGCGGGAGAGACCCGATACGCAGTATTTT. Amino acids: CASSYAYQRERPDTQYF.

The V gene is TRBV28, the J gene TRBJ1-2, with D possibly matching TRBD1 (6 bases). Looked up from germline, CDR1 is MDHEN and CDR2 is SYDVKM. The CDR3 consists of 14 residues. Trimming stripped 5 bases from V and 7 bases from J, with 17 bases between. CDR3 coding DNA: TGTGCCAGCAGTCCCGGGGGCTCTCATCGTGGCTACACCTTC. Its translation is CASSPGGSHRGYTF.

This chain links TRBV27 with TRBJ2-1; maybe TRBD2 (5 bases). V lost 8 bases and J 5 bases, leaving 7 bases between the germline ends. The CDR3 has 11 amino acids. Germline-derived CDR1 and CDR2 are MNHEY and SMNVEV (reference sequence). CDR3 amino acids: CASGSNNEQFF. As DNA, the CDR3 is TGTGCCAGCGGGAGTAACAATGAGCAGTTCTTC.

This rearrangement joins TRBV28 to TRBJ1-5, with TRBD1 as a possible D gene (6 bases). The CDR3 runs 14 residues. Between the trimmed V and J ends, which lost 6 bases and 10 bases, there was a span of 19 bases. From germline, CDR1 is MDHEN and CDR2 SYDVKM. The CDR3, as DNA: TGTGCCAGCAGGATGGGGGGCCTTTTAAAACCCCAGCATTTT. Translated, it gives CASRMGGLLKPQHF.

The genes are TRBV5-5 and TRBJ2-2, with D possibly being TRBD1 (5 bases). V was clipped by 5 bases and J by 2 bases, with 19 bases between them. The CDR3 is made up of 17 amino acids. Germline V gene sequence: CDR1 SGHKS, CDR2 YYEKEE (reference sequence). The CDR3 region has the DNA TGTGCCAGCAGTACCACGGCAGGGCTTGACAACACCGGGGAGCTGTTTTTT. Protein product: CASSTTAGLDNTGELFF.

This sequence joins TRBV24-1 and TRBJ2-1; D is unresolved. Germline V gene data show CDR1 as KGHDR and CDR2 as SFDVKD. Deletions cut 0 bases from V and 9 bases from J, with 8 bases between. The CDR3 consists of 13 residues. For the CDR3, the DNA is TGTGCCACCAGTGATTTGAGGCTCGGTGAGCAGTTCTTC. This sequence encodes CATSDLRLGEQFF.

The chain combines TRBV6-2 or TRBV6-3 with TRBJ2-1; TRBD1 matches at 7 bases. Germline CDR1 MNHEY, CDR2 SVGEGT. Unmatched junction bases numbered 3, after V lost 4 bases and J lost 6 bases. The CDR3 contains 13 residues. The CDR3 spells CASSWGQFNEQFF. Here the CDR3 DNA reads TGTGCCAGCAGTTGGGGACAGTTCAATGAGCAGTTCTTC.